Below, 11 T cell receptor beta chains from the same sample are listed, as sequenced in a study of blood T cell repertoires in COVID-19. Data came from immunoSEQ multiplex PCR; TCRdb stores just in-frame clones and leaves some out. The sample records some 47,000 clones, about 90% being singletons. Sample: peripheral blood. These receptor sequences come from a woman over 75 in a cohort sampled during active or convalescent COVID-19.

This chain joins TRBV4-2 and TRBJ1-2; weak D call: TRBD1 (5 bases). CDR3 length: 16 residues. The germline V gene encodes CDR1 LGHNA and CDR2 YNFKEQ. V shed 4 bases and J shed 4 bases, with 19 bases lying between them. This CDR3 is CASSPHSQGNVYGYTF. The CDR3 region has the DNA TGTGCCAGCAGCCCCCATTCCCAGGGAAATGTCTATGGCTACACCTTC.

The chain carries TRBV19 and TRBJ1-5; a possible D gene is TRBD1 (6 bases). CDR1 and CDR2 from the germline V gene are LNHDA and SQIVND (reference sequence). This CDR3 is 16 amino acids long. V lost 5 bases and J 4 bases, leaving 18 bases between the germline ends. Written as DNA, the CDR3 is TGTGCCAGTAGTTTCTTTGGGGGGGCGAGGAATCAGCCCCAGCATTTT. This encodes CASSFFGGARNQPQHF.

The chain carries TRBV12-3 or TRBV12-4 and TRBJ1-1; a weak D match, TRBD1 (6 bases). The V end was cut by 6 bases, the J end by 10 bases, with 15 bases between. The CDR3 runs 12 residues. The chain's CDR3 is CASRDYRDRAFF. The CDR3 DNA follows: TGTGCCAGCAGAGATTACAGGGACCGAGCTTTCTTT.

The rearrangement uses TRBV5-4 and TRBJ1-1; 7 bases are a match to TRBD1. Germline V lookup: CDR1 SGHNT, CDR2 YYREEE (reference sequence). The trim removed 4 bases at V and 4 bases at J, leaving 4 bases unmatched. The CDR3 runs 13 residues. In DNA form, the CDR3 reads TGTGCCAGCAGCCCGACAGGGTTCACTGAAGCTTTCTTT. It codes for CASSPTGFTEAFF. Full variable domain (outside the CDR3, taken from reference TRBV5-4 and TRBJ1-1): ETGVTQSPTHLIKTRGQQVTLRCSSQSGHNTVSWYQQALGQGPQFIFQYYREEENGRGNFPPRFSGLQFPNYSSELNVNALELDDSALYLCASSPTGFTEAFFGQGTRLTVV.

The chain carries TRBV4-1 and TRBJ1-1; TRBD1 matches at 8 bases. CDR1 MGHRA and CDR2 YSYEKL come from the germline V gene. The CDR3 runs to 15 residues. V was clipped by 4 bases and J by 6 bases; unmatched bases: 10. CDR3 DNA sequence: TGCGCCAGCAGCCGGACGGACAGGGTTGTACCTGAAGCTTTCTTT. It codes for CASSRTDRVVPEAFF.

V usage is TRBV5-1 and J usage is TRBJ1-1; D is unclear. Trimming cost V 0 bases and J 1 base, with 19 bases left between them. The CDR3 has 18 residues. CDR1 and CDR2 from the germline V gene are SGHRS and YFSETQ. The CDR3 is CASSLAGQQLARNTEAFF. The CDR3 coding sequence is TGCGCCAGCAGCTTGGCCGGTCAACAGCTTGCGAGGAACACTGAAGCTTTCTTT.

The chain uses TRBV10-2 and TRBJ1-6; D is uncertain. This CDR3 has 12 amino acids. V lost 4 bases and J 9 bases, leaving 7 bases between the germline ends. CDR1 is WSHSY, CDR2 SAAADI, per germline. CDR3 residues: CASSAPGSPLHF. The CDR3 DNA reads TGCGCCAGCAGTGCCCCCGGTTCACCCCTCCACTTT.

This chain connects TRBV14 to TRBJ1-1; D may be TRBD1 (6 bases). The CDR3 runs 13 residues. Trimming cost V 2 bases and J 8 bases, with 12 bases left between them. CDR1 and CDR2 (germline): SGHDN, FVKESK. CDR3 sequence: CASSQRTAREAFF. DNA of the CDR3: TGTGCCAGCAGCCAAAGGACAGCCCGCGAAGCTTTCTTT.

The V call is TRBV7-8, the J call TRBJ1-2; 8 bases are shared with TRBD1. The V segment lost 1 base and the J segment 3 bases; nucleotides outside the gene matches: 7. The V gene's germline CDR1 is SGHVS and CDR2 FQNEAQ. This CDR3 has 16 amino acids. Here the CDR3 DNA reads TGTGCCAGCAGCTTAGTGTGGACAGGGCCCTACTATGGCTACACCTTC. Amino acids: CASSLVWTGPYYGYTF.

The chain links TRBV5-1 to TRBJ2-1; 10 nucleotides match TRBD1. The CDR3 consists of 14 residues. Germline V CDR1 and CDR2: SGHRS, YFSETQ. Losses at the gene ends were 0 bases for V and 8 bases for J; bases not matched to a gene: 2. The CDR3 DNA sequence: TGCGCCAGCAGCTTGGTTGGGACAGGGGATGAGCAGTTCTTC. Amino acids: CASSLVGTGDEQFF.

V gene TRBV7-8 combines with J gene TRBJ2-5; maybe TRBD1 (7 bases). CDR1 is SGHVS, CDR2 FQNEAQ, per germline. The CDR3 has 17 amino acids. The germline V and J ends were trimmed by 2 bases and 1 base, with 17 bases remaining between them. The CDR3 loop reads CASSLSPTGRLQETQYF. The CDR3 nucleotides are TGTGCCAGCAGCTTATCGCCGACAGGGAGGCTCCAAGAGACCCAGTACTTC.